Below are 20 T cell receptor beta chains sequenced from a single sample in a study of siplizumab effects on memory and regulatory T cells. Data came from immunoSEQ multiplex PCR; TCRdb stores just in-frame clones and leaves some out. The sample has some 100,000 clones, 90% to 95% seen once. Specimen: Tregs sorted from blood. The origin of the receptors is a human donor in good health.

This clone appeared a few times. The rearrangement links TRBV11-2 to TRBJ2-3, with D hard to call. CDR1 SGHAT and CDR2 FQNNGV come from the germline V gene. V was cut by 2 bases and J by 0 bases, with 6 bases left in between. The CDR3 loop spans 14 amino acids. The CDR3 DNA is TGTGCCAGCAGCTTATGGAGTAGCACAGATACGCAGTATTTT. Its translation is CASSLWSSTDTQYF.

The chain links TRBV5-4 to TRBJ1-2; 9 nucleotides line up with TRBD1. CDR1 SGHNT and CDR2 YYREEE come from the germline V gene (reference sequence). J lost 5 bases, V lost 4 bases, and 9 bases had no gene match. This CDR3 comprises 15 residues. Here the CDR3 reads CASSAQDRGEYGYTF. DNA for the CDR3: TGTGCCAGCAGCGCGCAGGACAGGGGAGAGTATGGCTACACCTTC.

The CDR3 is CASSYVGGEQYF. CDR3 coding DNA: TGTGCCAGCAGTTACGTTGGGGGCGAGCAGTACTTC. The genes are TRBV6-5 and TRBJ2-7, with D perhaps being TRBD1 or TRBD2 (5 bases each). Between the trimmed V and J ends, which lost 2 bases and 6 bases, there was a span of 8 bases. Germline-derived CDR1 and CDR2 are MNHEY and SVGAGI. The CDR3 loop spans 12 amino acids.

The chain is built from TRBV4-1 and TRBJ2-3; D is unresolved. From germline, CDR1 is MGHRA and CDR2 YSYEKL. The CDR3 has 13 amino acids. Trimming left V 4 bases short and J 4 bases short, with 9 bases between. The CDR3 sequence: CASSLTLADTQYF. CDR3 in DNA: TGCGCCAGCAGCCTGACTCTAGCAGATACGCAGTATTTT.

The rearrangement uses TRBV28 and TRBJ2-7; D gene unclear. Germline-derived CDR1 and CDR2 are MDHEN and SYDVKM. V was cut by 3 bases and J by 5 bases, with 5 bases left in between. The CDR3 contains 11 residues. The CDR3 is CASSFTHEQYF. The CDR3 DNA is TGTGCCAGCAGTTTTACCCACGAGCAGTACTTC. The variable domain in full, completed from reference TRBV28 and TRBJ2-7, reads DVKVTQSSRYLVKRTGEKVFLECVQDMDHENMFWYRQDPGLGLRLIYFSYDVKMKEKGDIPEGYSVSREKKERFSLILESASTNQTSMYLCASSFTHEQYFGPGTRLTVT.

The rearrangement joins TRBV2 to TRBJ2-1, with TRBD2 matching over 10 bases. The CDR3 sequence is 15 residues long. V was clipped by 5 bases and J by 4 bases; unmatched bases: 5. Germline V lookup: CDR1 SNHLY, CDR2 FYNNEI. The CDR3 protein is CASSPGLAVYNEQFF. The CDR3 DNA reads TGTGCCAGCAGTCCCGGACTAGCGGTTTACAATGAGCAGTTCTTC.

The rearrangement joins TRBV9 to TRBJ2-7; 11 bases are a match to TRBD2. V was pared by 4 bases and J by 0 bases, with 3 bases of the junction left unmatched. Germline loops: CDR1 SGDLS, CDR2 YYNGEE. This CDR3 has 15 residues. The CDR3 here is CASSRGLADSYEQYF. The CDR3 DNA follows: TGTGCCAGCAGCAGGGGACTAGCGGACTCCTACGAGCAGTACTTC.

J is TRBJ2-5 and V is TRBV10-3, with 8 bases lining up with TRBD1. V shed 4 bases, J shed 2 bases, and the junction held 6 bases outside the gene matches. Germline CDR1 ENHRY, CDR2 SYGVKD. The CDR3 runs 15 residues. The CDR3 loop is CAISARGQGQETQYF. CDR3 nucleotides: TGTGCCATCAGTGCCCGAGGACAGGGACAAGAGACCCAGTACTTC.

CDR3 region: CASSLVPSRDDTQYF. CDR3 DNA: TGTGCCAGCAGCTTAGTCCCCTCGCGGGACGATACGCAGTATTTT. The chain has TRBV7-2 and TRBJ2-3; possible D gene TRBD2, 6 bases. The V and J ends lost 1 base and 6 bases respectively, with 14 bases between them. Germline CDR1 reads SGHTA; CDR2 reads FQGNSA. This CDR3 contains 15 residues.

A single count supports this clone. The gene calls are TRBV10-3 and TRBJ2-7; 8 nucleotides line up with TRBD2. This CDR3 spans 15 amino acids. Germline CDR1 is ENHRY and CDR2 is SYGVKD. V was clipped by 4 bases and J by 0 bases; unmatched bases: 5. The CDR3 protein is CAISGTSSYSYEQYF. CDR3 sequence (DNA): TGTGCCATCAGTGGGACTAGCAGCTACTCCTACGAGCAGTACTTC.

This chain uses TRBV6-1 with TRBJ2-1, with 11 positions matching TRBD2. Germline V lookup: CDR1 MNHNS, CDR2 SASEGT. CDR3 length: 13 amino acids. Losses at the gene ends were 6 bases for V and 10 bases for J; bases not matched to a gene: 5. CDR3 DNA: TGTGCCAGCAGACTAGCGGGAGAACACGAGCAGTTCTTC. Its protein product is CASRLAGEHEQFF.

CDR3 amino acids: CASSRRVGGPIEQFF. For the CDR3, the DNA is TGTGCCAGCAGCCGAAGAGTGGGAGGGCCGATTGAGCAGTTCTTC. The chain carries TRBV7-9 and TRBJ2-1; 7 positions agree with TRBD2. This CDR3 is built from 15 residues. Germline V gene sequence: CDR1 SEHNR, CDR2 FQNEAQ (reference sequence). V was pared by 5 bases and J by 9 bases, with 13 bases of the junction left unmatched.

This clone has a handful of counts. This chain links TRBV2 with TRBJ2-7; D remains unclear. This CDR3 has 12 amino acids. Germline V gene lookup returns CDR1 SNHLY and CDR2 FYNNEI. Trimming removed 6 bases at V and 2 bases at J, with 8 bases between. The CDR3 reads CASSVRTYEQYF. For the CDR3, the DNA is TGTGCCAGCAGCGTCAGGACCTACGAGCAGTACTTC.

Points on this clone: Other DNA sequences in this sample translate to the same CDR3. The V gene is TRBV27, the J gene TRBJ1-2; 8 bases match TRBD1. V was pared by 5 bases and J by 4 bases, with 6 bases of the junction left unmatched. This CDR3 comprises 14 residues. The germline V gene encodes CDR1 MNHEY and CDR2 SMNVEV (reference sequence). In DNA, the CDR3 is TGTGCCAGCAGTCCGAGGACAGGGTCCTATGGCTACACCTTC. Translated: CASSPRTGSYGYTF.

This rearrangement joins TRBV4-1 to TRBJ2-3, with D maybe TRBD1 (5 bases). Trimming left V 2 bases short and J 1 base short, with 16 bases between. CDR1 MGHRA and CDR2 YSYEKL come from the germline V gene. CDR3 length equals 17 residues. The CDR3 spells CASSQQRGGAGTDTQYF. The CDR3 DNA is TGCGCCAGCAGCCAACAGAGAGGTGGGGCCGGCACAGATACGCAGTATTTT.

The chain carries TRBV6-5 and TRBJ1-2; D is perhaps TRBD1 (6 bases). Between the trimmed V and J ends, which lost 2 bases and 5 bases, there was a span of 18 bases. CDR1 is MNHEY and CDR2 is SVGAGI in the germline V gene. There are 16 residues in the CDR3. CDR3 nucleotide sequence: TGTGCCAGCAGTTACAGGAGGCAGGGGTTGGGGTATGGCTACACCTTC. It codes for CASSYRRQGLGYGYTF.

The chain has TRBV6-6 and TRBJ1-1; possibly TRBD1 for D (5 bases). The germline V gene encodes CDR1 MNHNY and CDR2 SVGAGI (reference sequence). The length of the CDR3 is 14 residues. V lost 0 bases and J lost 5, with 10 bases in between. In nucleotides, the CDR3 is TGTGCCAGCAGTTACTCCTCAGGGATGACTGAAGCTTTCTTT. Its translation: CASSYSSGMTEAFF.

CDR3 nucleotides: TGTGCCAGCAGCAGGGGAGCGGAGACCTACAATGAGCAGTTCTTC. This codes for CASSRGAETYNEQFF. V and J are TRBV21-1 and TRBJ2-1; TRBD2, the table's D call, lacks a check against the DNA. TRBV21-1 is a pseudogene locus. The CDR3 runs 15 residues.

The V gene is TRBV4-1, the J gene TRBJ2-5; a weak D match, TRBD2 (5 bases). The CDR3 contains 21 residues. Germline-derived CDR1 and CDR2 are MGHRA and YSYEKL. V dropped 1 base and J dropped 3 bases, with 30 bases sitting between them. In DNA form, the CDR3 reads TGCGCCAGCAGCCAAGCTAGGCCCTCCGAGGGAAAGCGCTTTCTTAAAGAGACCCAGTACTTC. It is translated as CASSQARPSEGKRFLKETQYF.

This clone was recorded only once. J is TRBJ2-1 and V is TRBV15; 11 bases are a match to TRBD2. The germline V gene has CDR1 LNHNV and CDR2 YYDKDF (reference sequence). Trimming cost V 9 bases and J 6 bases; bases outside gene matches: 4. This CDR3 is 13 amino acids long. Here the CDR3 DNA reads TGTGCCACAAGACTAGCGGGAACCAATGAGCAGTTCTTC. Its translation: CATRLAGTNEQFF. The full variable domain, with the rest looked up from reference TRBV15 and TRBJ2-1, is DAMVIQNPRYQVTQFGKPVTLSCSQTLNHNVMYWYQQKSSQAPKLLFHYYDKDFNNEADTPDNFQSRRPNTSFCFLDIRSPGLGDTAMYLCATRLAGTNEQFFGPGTRLTVL.